A single sample is the source of the 20 T cell receptor beta chains below, sequenced in a study of cytomegalovirus exposure and HLA in healthy donors. Primers: 60 Vbeta forward and 13 Jbeta reverse. TCRdb's table, derived via immunoSEQ multiplex PCR, lists solely in-frame clones and lacks some. The table records 150,000 to 200,000 clones, 65% to 70% of them present only once. The sequenced material came from PBMCs. The receptors originated from a young woman in good health and CMV-seropositive.

This chain joins TRBV29-1 and TRBJ1-4; 7 bases fit TRBD1. Losses at the gene ends were 6 bases for V and 8 bases for J; bases not matched to a gene: 6. CDR1 and CDR2 (germline): SQVTM, ANQGSEA. This CDR3 has 12 residues. In DNA form, the CDR3 reads TGCAGCGTGGGACAGCCTAGGGAAAAACTGTTTTTT. Translated, it gives CSVGQPREKLFF.

The genes are TRBV5-1 and TRBJ2-1, with D perhaps TRBD2 (6 bases). V was trimmed by 4 bases and J by 2 bases, leaving 10 bases between them. Germline CDR1 SGHRS, CDR2 YFSETQ. The CDR3 totals 14 residues. For the CDR3, the DNA is TGCGCCAGCAGCAGGGGACTCCCCTACAATGAGCAGTTCTTC. It is translated as CASSRGLPYNEQFF.

The V call is TRBV30, the J call TRBJ1-1, with a possible D match to TRBD1 (6 bases). The germline V gene encodes CDR1 GTSNPN and CDR2 SVGIG (reference sequence). V was clipped by 0 bases and J by 7 bases, with 12 bases between them. This CDR3 spans 13 amino acids. The CDR3 DNA reads TGTGCCTGGAGTGTAACGACAGGCGTTGAAGCTTTCTTT. The encoded protein is CAWSVTTGVEAFF.

The chain employs TRBV7-9 and TRBJ2-3; 12 bases match TRBD2. Trimming removed 5 bases from V and 3 bases from J; junction bases left unmatched: 6. CDR3 length equals 16 residues. The germline V gene has CDR1 SEHNR and CDR2 FQNEAQ (reference sequence). CDR3 bases: TGTGCCAGCAGCACCCAGACTAGCGGGAGAACAGATACGCAGTATTTT. It translates to CASSTQTSGRTDTQYF.

Only a few counts were recorded for this clone. This chain links TRBV18 with TRBJ1-1, with D possibly being TRBD1 (5 bases). The germline V and J ends were trimmed by 3 bases and 1 base, with 9 bases remaining between them. The CDR3 totals 14 residues. The germline gives CDR1 KGHSH, CDR2 LQKENI. The CDR3 coding sequence is TGTGCCAGCTCACCCTTCAGGGAGAACACTGAAGCTTTCTTT. This sequence encodes CASSPFRENTEAFF. The full variable domain, rest sourced from reference TRBV18 and TRBJ1-1, is NAGVMQNPRHLVRRRGQEARLRCSPMKGHSHVYWYRQLPEEGLKFMVYLQKENIIDESGMPKERFSAEFPKEGPSILRIQQVVRGDSAAYFCASSPFRENTEAFFGQGTRLTVV.

This clone was counted a single time. The V and J genes are TRBV4-2 and TRBJ2-1, with TRBD1 matching over 8 bases. This CDR3 spans 17 amino acids. Losses at the gene ends were 4 bases for V and 7 bases for J; bases not matched to a gene: 15. In germline, CDR1 is LGHNA, CDR2 YNFKEQ. The CDR3 here is CASSLLPGQGNENEQFF. CDR3 bases: TGTGCCAGCAGCCTTTTACCTGGACAGGGAAACGAAAATGAGCAGTTCTTC.

This clone appeared a single time. The rearrangement links TRBV5-1 to TRBJ1-2; D possibly corresponds to TRBD1 (5 bases). V lost 0 bases, J lost 4 bases, and 10 bases lay in between. The CDR3 spans 14 residues. The germline V gene has CDR1 SGHRS and CDR2 YFSETQ. CDR3 amino acids: CASSLARDSYGYTF. The CDR3, as DNA: TGCGCCAGCAGCTTGGCGCGGGACTCCTATGGCTACACCTTC.

This clone was observed a few times. The rearrangement joins TRBV2 to TRBJ1-1, with TRBD1 matching over 9 bases. Germline CDR1 SNHLY, CDR2 FYNNEI. The CDR3 is made up of 18 amino acids. Trimming cost V 2 bases and J 0 bases; bases outside gene matches: 10. The CDR3 spells CASSERGQGMNVNTEAFF. The CDR3 nucleotides read TGTGCCAGCAGTGAACGGGGACAGGGAATGAATGTGAACACTGAAGCTTTCTTT.

V gene TRBV29-1 combines with J gene TRBJ2-3, with 9 bases fitting TRBD2. CDR1 SQVTM and CDR2 ANQGSEA come from the germline V gene. The V and J ends lost 7 bases and 3 bases, in that order; junction bases with no gene match: 11. The CDR3 totals 15 residues. CDR3 coding DNA: TGCAGCGCCCGAAAGCGGGAGGATGGGACAGATACGCAGTATTTT. Its translation: CSARKREDGTDTQYF.

The CDR3 loop reads CASSPLGWTSGGMMSTDTQYF. The CDR3 DNA reads as TGTGCCAGCAGCCCGCTCGGATGGACTAGCGGGGGGATGATGAGCACAGATACGCAGTATTTT. The V and J genes are TRBV7-8 and TRBJ2-3; 14 nucleotides agree with TRBD2. Per germline, CDR1 SGHVS and CDR2 FQNEAQ. The junction had 16 bases not matched to a gene; V was cut back by 5 bases and J by 0 bases. CDR3 length: 21 residues.

The chain combines TRBV18 with TRBJ2-3; 9 positions match TRBD1. This CDR3 comprises 15 residues. The V gene end was trimmed by 6 bases and the J gene end by 4 bases; junction bases not matched to a gene: 8. Germline assignment: CDR1 KGHSH and CDR2 LQKENI. CDR3 DNA sequence: TGTGCCAGCTCCCGAAAACAGGGGGCCGCAGATACGCAGTATTTT. This codes for CASSRKQGAADTQYF. Full variable domain (outside the CDR3, taken from reference TRBV18 and TRBJ2-3): NAGVMQNPRHLVRRRGQEARLRCSPMKGHSHVYWYRQLPEEGLKFMVYLQKENIIDESGMPKERFSAEFPKEGPSILRIQQVVRGDSAAYFCASSRKQGAADTQYFGPGTRLTVL.

V is TRBV7-9 and J is TRBJ1-2; 7 positions match TRBD1. V lost 5 bases and J lost 13; bases outside the gene matches: 13. This CDR3 is built from 13 residues. The V gene's germline CDR1 is SEHNR and CDR2 FQNEAQ (reference sequence). This CDR3 is CASSAVNRGSSTF. The DNA for the CDR3 is TGTGCCAGCAGCGCCGTCAACAGGGGAAGCTCCACCTTC.

This rearrangement joins TRBV6-1 to TRBJ1-1; tentatively, D is TRBD1 (5 bases). CDR1 MNHNS and CDR2 SASEGT come from the germline V gene. With 6 bases removed from V and 1 base from J, the gap between germline ends came to 9 bases. The CDR3 sequence is 13 residues long. CDR3 sequence (DNA): TGTGCCAGCAGATTACAGGAGAACACTGAAGCTTTCTTT. It translates to CASRLQENTEAFF.

This chain joins TRBV5-4 and TRBJ1-5, with D perhaps TRBD1 (5 bases). CDR3 length: 14 amino acids. Trimming took off 0 bases at V and 3 bases at J, with 7 bases between the two ends. The V gene's germline CDR1 is SGHNT and CDR2 YYREEE (reference sequence). For the CDR3, the DNA is TGTGCCAGCAGCTTGGCAGGGTTCAATCAGCCCCAGCATTTT. Translated: CASSLAGFNQPQHF.

This clone has a single count. The chain couples TRBV6-6 to TRBJ2-5, with TRBD2 matching 7 bases. V lost 5 bases, J lost 0 bases, and 6 bases stayed unmatched. Germline values: CDR1 MNHNY, CDR2 SVGAGI (reference sequence). The CDR3 length is 15 residues. The CDR3 protein is CASSTGGTYQETQYF. The CDR3 DNA reads as TGTGCCAGCAGTACCGGGGGGACGTACCAAGAGACCCAGTACTTC.

The chain joins TRBV12-5 to TRBJ2-3; D uncertain. The V end lost 3 bases, the J end lost 2 bases, and 15 bases lay between the germline ends. CDR1 LGHNT and CDR2 FRNRAP come from the germline V gene. This CDR3 spans 16 amino acids. CDR3 in amino acids: CASGFRSIPSTDTQYF. CDR3 coding DNA: TGTGCTAGTGGTTTCAGGTCGATTCCTTCCACAGATACGCAGTATTTT.

V gene TRBV28 combines with J gene TRBJ1-2, with D tentatively TRBD1 (6 bases). V lost 6 bases to trimming and J lost 4 bases, with 24 bases between them. The CDR3 loop spans 17 amino acids. CDR1 MDHEN and CDR2 SYDVKM come from the germline V gene. CDR3 nucleotide sequence: TGTGCCAGCAGCACCTGGGCGACCGGGACAAGGCTCTATGGCTACACCTTC. Translating it yields CASSTWATGTRLYGYTF.

The CDR3 loop reads CASGPGTGDTEAFF. DNA for the CDR3: TGTGCCAGCGGTCCCGGGACAGGGGACACTGAAGCTTTCTTT. V usage is TRBV6-1 and J usage is TRBJ1-1, with 10 bases matching TRBD1. After removal of 8 bases from V and 3 bases from J, the junction contained 6 bases not matched to a gene. Germline V gene data show CDR1 as MNHNS and CDR2 as SASEGT. The CDR3 covers 14 residues.

A remark on this clone: The junction departs from the called germline gene at one end, perhaps through a read error. The V call is TRBV7-7, the J call TRBJ2-5; D is perhaps TRBD2 (6 bases). The germline gives CDR1 SSHAT, CDR2 FNYEAQ (reference sequence). The CDR3 runs to 14 residues. CDR3 sequence: CASSFGRGQETQYF. The CDR3 DNA follows: TGTGCTAGCAGTTTCGGACGGGGGCAAGAGACCCAGTACTTC.

V gene TRBV27 combines with J gene TRBJ2-1; 10 positions match TRBD2. The V gene's germline CDR1 is MNHEY and CDR2 SMNVEV (reference sequence). J was trimmed by 7 bases and V by 5 bases; bases with no gene match: 5. The CDR3 is made up of 14 amino acids. CDR3 coding DNA: TGTGCCAGCAGTCTAGCGGGAGTTAATAATGAGCAGTTCTTC. Amino acid sequence: CASSLAGVNNEQFF.